A single sample gave rise to the 16 T cell receptor beta chains below, sequenced in a study of T-cell reconstitution after alpha-beta-depleted transplantation in children (dated by TCRdb to between 2015 and 2016). Libraries were made using PCR. The sequencing machine was an Illumina HiSeq 2500. TCR libraries were prepared with molecular barcoding, using unique molecular identifiers to normalize TCRbeta repertoire quantification. TCRdb cleaned the public reads at Q25 with fastp, built clones with MiXCR and kept in-frame beta chains. Rows are combined by CDR3 protein, so each entry shows the most common genes and DNA. The sample has some 490,000 distinct CDR3 sequences on record, under 15% of them singletons. The ten largest clones capture approximately 5.4% of the sample. The sequencing used PBMCs from the stem cell graft donor, collected from the stem cell graft. The source of these receptors is a human donor who donated a stem cell graft to a child with combined immunodeficiency.

The table lists this clonotype with many counts. The rearrangement joins TRBV6-5 to TRBJ1-2, with D unclear. Trimming took 4 bases from V and 4 from J, leaving 13 bases between them. Germline CDR1 reads MNHEY; CDR2 reads SVGAGI. CDR3 length: 14 residues. The CDR3 coding sequence is TGTGCCAGCAGTTCCGGCGACGATAGCTATGGCTACACCTTC. It encodes CASSSGDDSYGYTF.

This clonotype was observed a handful of times. The CDR3 is CASRDSGEGNYGYTF. Written as DNA, the CDR3 is TGTGCCAGCAGAGACTCCGGGGAGGGGAACTATGGCTACACCTTC. The V call is TRBV28, the J call TRBJ1-2, with D maybe TRBD1 (5 bases). Germline values: CDR1 MDHEN, CDR2 SYDVKM. The CDR3 has 15 residues. With 6 bases removed from V and 2 bases from J, the gap between germline ends came to 16 bases.

This clonotype occurred a few times. The chain couples TRBV29-1 to TRBJ1-2; D gene uncertain. The CDR3 runs to 12 residues. Between the trimmed V and J ends, which lost 4 bases and 6 bases, there was a span of 12 bases. In germline, CDR1 is SQVTM, CDR2 ANQGSEA. The CDR3 spells CSVAVSRHGYTF. CDR3 nucleotide sequence: TGCAGCGTTGCGGTCAGTAGACATGGCTACACCTTC. Together with reference TRBV29-1 and TRBJ1-2, the CDR3 gives the full variable domain: SAVISQKPSRDICQRGTSLTIQCQVDSQVTMMFWYRQQPGQSLTLIATANQGSEATYESGFVIDKFPISRPNLTFSTLTVSNMSPEDSSIYLCSVAVSRHGYTFGSGTRLTVV.

This clonotype was seen more than once but under ten times. The rearrangement links TRBV20-1 to TRBJ2-5, with a weak D call TRBD2 (6 bases). V gave up 6 bases and J gave up 4 bases, with 12 bases separating them. Germline lookup yields CDR1 DFQATT and CDR2 SNEGSKA (reference sequence). CDR3 length: 12 residues. CDR3 in amino acids: CSASAGLETQYF. Written as DNA, the CDR3 is TGCAGTGCGTCCGCGGGGTTAGAGACCCAGTACTTC.

This clonotype was counted ten times or more. The chain has TRBV12-3 or TRBV12-4 and TRBJ2-2, with D possibly TRBD2 on 6 matching bases. Deletions cut 7 bases from V and 5 bases from J, with 17 bases between. The CDR3 has 15 amino acids. Here the CDR3 reads CASKLTRAGTGELFF. The DNA of the CDR3 is TGTGCCAGCAAACTTACCCGGGCGGGGACCGGGGAGCTGTTTTTT.

This clonotype was observed many times. The chain has TRBV11-2 and TRBJ2-1, with D unresolved. Germline V gene data show CDR1 as SGHAT and CDR2 as FQNNGV. Trimming took off 5 bases at V and 9 bases at J, with 8 bases between the two ends. This CDR3 contains 11 residues. CDR3 coding DNA: TGTGCCAGCAGCCTATTGGCTGAGCAGTTCTTC. Amino acids: CASSLLAEQFF.

This clonotype has only a few counts. This chain joins TRBV20-1 and TRBJ2-3; 8 bases fit TRBD2. This CDR3 is 15 amino acids long. Germline CDR1 and CDR2: DFQATT and SNEGSKA (reference sequence). The junction had 7 bases not matched to a gene; V was cut back by 5 bases and J by 0 bases. CDR3 loop: CSAGKLAVSTDTQYF. The CDR3 nucleotides are TGCAGTGCTGGCAAACTAGCGGTTAGCACAGATACGCAGTATTTT.

This clonotype was observed a few times. This chain connects TRBV12-3 or TRBV12-4 to TRBJ2-7; TRBD2 matches at 9 bases. The trim removed 6 bases at V and 3 bases at J, leaving 9 bases unmatched. The CDR3 has 15 amino acids. CDR3 sequence (DNA): TGTGCCAGCAGGCGAGGGGGTAGCGGGGGCTACGAGCAGTACTTC. This codes for CASRRGGSGGYEQYF.

This rearrangement joins TRBV6-1 to TRBJ2-1; D gene uncertain. The CDR3 sequence is 13 residues long. V lost 4 bases and J 9 bases, leaving 13 bases between the germline ends. CDR1 MNHNS and CDR2 SASEGT come from the germline V gene. CDR3 loop: CASSGDFISEQFF. In DNA form, the CDR3 reads TGTGCCAGCAGTGGGGATTTCATCAGTGAGCAGTTCTTC.

This clonotype was picked up a small number of times. The chain combines TRBV5-5 with TRBJ1-2; 7 positions agree with TRBD1. This CDR3 has 17 amino acids. Germline CDR1 SGHKS, CDR2 YYEKEE (reference sequence). The ends lost 1 base at V and 4 bases at J; junction bases unmatched: 13. Here the CDR3 DNA reads TGTGCCAGCAGCTTGCTCCCTTTGACAGGGCCAGTCTATGGCTACACCTTC. Residues: CASSLLPLTGPVYGYTF.

The V call is TRBV12-3 or TRBV12-4, the J call TRBJ2-1; TRBD2 agrees at 12 bases. The CDR3 loop spans 17 amino acids. The junction had 15 bases not matched to a gene; V was cut back by 7 bases and J by 8 bases. CDR3 nucleotide sequence: TGTGCCAGCAATAGACGGCTAGCGGGAGGGCCGGAGGATGAGCAGTTCTTC. This gives the protein CASNRRLAGGPEDEQFF.

This clonotype was counted between two and nine times. The chain recombines TRBV5-1 with TRBJ1-1; the D is unclear. The V end was cut by 1 base, the J end by 5 bases, with 12 bases between. Germline V lookup: CDR1 SGHRS, CDR2 YFSETQ. This CDR3 spans 14 amino acids. This chain's CDR3 is CASSLSAGGTEAFF. CDR3 in DNA: TGCGCCAGCAGCTTGTCGGCCGGAGGGACTGAAGCTTTCTTT.

The chain recombines TRBV20-1 with TRBJ1-1, with 7 positions matching TRBD1. The CDR3 spans 14 residues. CDR1 and CDR2 (germline): DFQATT, SNEGSKA (reference sequence). The V and J ends lost 5 bases and 3 bases, in that order; junction bases with no gene match: 9. CDR3: CSAADDRVDTEAFF. The DNA of the CDR3 is TGCAGTGCTGCGGATGACAGGGTTGACACTGAAGCTTTCTTT.

The J gene is TRBJ2-5, the V gene TRBV24-1, with D possibly matching TRBD1 (6 bases). V lost 9 bases and J lost 1, with 11 bases in between. Germline CDR1 is KGHDR and CDR2 is SFDVKD. The CDR3 consists of 13 residues. The chain's CDR3 is CATAQGSQETQYF. As DNA, the CDR3 is TGTGCCACCGCTCAGGGGTCCCAAGAGACCCAGTACTTC.

Only a few counts were recorded for this clonotype. The chain has TRBV7-8 and TRBJ2-1; D could derive from TRBD1 or TRBD2 (6 bases each). The germline V gene has CDR1 SGHVS and CDR2 FQNEAQ. The CDR3 is 15 residues long. V was trimmed by 5 bases and J by 9 bases, leaving 20 bases between them. The CDR3 protein is CASSVLGGPEGEQFF. In DNA form, the CDR3 reads TGTGCCAGCAGCGTGCTAGGGGGGCCGGAGGGTGAGCAGTTCTTC.

This clonotype showed up just a few times. The J gene is TRBJ1-2, the V gene TRBV10-3; D may be TRBD1 (6 bases). CDR1 is ENHRY and CDR2 is SYGVKD in the germline V gene. Trimming removed 3 bases from V and 10 bases from J, with 15 bases in between. The CDR3 is 13 amino acids. CDR3 loop: CAISDLNREDYTF. CDR3 in DNA: TGTGCCATCAGTGATCTCAACAGGGAAGACTACACCTTC.